The T cell receptor beta chain described here comes from a study of blood T cell repertoires in COVID-19. Study details: There were acute and convalescent COVID-19 samples, and they came from the United States, Italy and Spain. T cells, B-cell-depleted T cells, or PBMCs provided the cDNA or gDNA that served as material.

Profiled with immunoSEQ multiplex PCR; TCRdb holds only in-frame clones, not every one. The table shows some 240,000 clones, with 75% to 90% occurring only once. The CDR3 length is 14 residues. Germline-derived CDR1 and CDR2 are ENHRY and SYGVKD. The V gene lost 6 bases and the J gene lost 4 bases, with 13 bases spanning the gap. This TCR derives from a woman between 65 and 79 years old with COVID-19, enrolled during active disease. The chain combines TRBV10-3 with TRBJ1-5; no clear D. Sequencing was done on a sample of peripheral blood. The CDR3 DNA follows: TGTGCCATCAGGGCGGCCGGGTCTAATCAGCCCCAGCATTTT. This encodes CAIRAAGSNQPQHF.